These T cell receptor beta chains were read from a single sample in a study of metastatic and nonmetastatic thyroid tumors. TCRdb reprocessed the PCR reads using MiXCR. The top ten hold over 10% of the sample, which has 9,000 to 13,000 clones, 9.5% to 15% seen once. Sequenced: blood. The receptor set was obtained from a female donor with papillary thyroid cancer or a benign thyroid nodule (not recorded which). Some clones in this sample may be carry-over from other donors' samples. CDR3s include the opening cysteine and the closing phenylalanine or tryptophan.

v_call cdr3_aa
TRBV2 CACAGHGGTNGQFF
TRBV4-1 CASSQVPGTGGEYEQYF
TRBV19 CASSIRGDQPQHF
TRBV14 CASSQGVGGTDTQYF
TRBV4-1 CASSQALLPARNTGELFF
TRBV2 CARGTGNQYEQYF
TRBV6-4 CASSGPRTPNPGSTDTQYF
TRBV5-1 CASSFARGEGEAFF
TRBV18 CASSPPRSGGVRNEQFF
TRBV3-1 CASSQNRADTQYF
TRBV19 CASSDDGTGRLAGANTGELFF
TRBV10-3 CASLRDYQETQYF
TRBV6-2/TRBV6-3 CASSPRLAGERFQETQYF
TRBV5-1 CASSLAGTSEETQYF
TRBV2 CASSGLNTEAFF
TRBV9 CASSGGSYNEQFF
TRBV11-2 CASSSPGGSYNEHFF
TRBV29-1 CSVPDRGYNEQFF
TRBV6-1 CASSEGSPINEQYF
TRBV6-1 CASSEMGGNQPQHF
TRBV6-1 CASSLDGSPYSPLHF
TRBV7-9 CASSPHGMNTEAFF
TRBV20-1 CSARGGGRSEQYF
TRBV5-1 CASSSRTGGNSPLHF
TRBV13 CASSLDIETQYF
TRBV27 CASSVTENTEAFF
TRBV7-2 CASSLALEQYF
TRBV6-1 CASSSPTGQETQYF
TRBV15 CATSRGGFRGYEQYF
TRBV2 CASSPRTSGTGELFF
TRBV2 CASSVQGGYNSPLHF
TRBV4-1 CASSQGAGVNTEAFF
TRBV18 CASSPGLDYEQYF
TRBV30 CAWDMAHYGYTF
TRBV10-2 CASSEGLRQHQHF
TRBV30 CAWNEGGNQPQHF
TRBV11-1 CASSWDSSNGYTF
TRBV10-3 CAISEPRGSGELFF
TRBV4-2 CASSPKGTSGDTDTQYF
TRBV5-4 CASSLEARETQYF
TRBV20-1 CSASPVSSYEQYF
TRBV9 CASSVEGTPVYEQYF
TRBV27 CASSLSGLAKNIQYF
TRBV5-1 CASSRTGGNTGELFF
TRBV5-1 CASTQGTGGTGELFF